This TCR beta chain is from a study of graft-versus-host responses after intestinal transplantation. Study details: In this cohort, recipients had multivisceral, liver-intestinal, or isolated intestinal transplants. For approximately 3 years after anti-thymocyte globulin induction, all recipients took tacrolimus and steroids.

With 7 bases clipped from V and 2 bases from J, the junction kept 14 bases outside the gene matches. Germline-derived CDR1 and CDR2 are MDHEN and SYDVKM. The CDR3 is 17 residues long. Some clones are missing from TCRdb's copy, which holds only in-frame ones; the method was immunoSEQ multiplex PCR. The repertoire consists of 100,000 to 120,000 clones, with 85% to 95% occurring once and the leading ten covering roughly 0.5%. Findings of the study overall: Early declines in HvG clones that occurred post-transplant were associated with peak circulating GvH clone levels.

Regarding this clone: Its antigen is currently unknown.

The chain has TRBV28 and TRBJ2-7; 10 bases fit TRBD1. The TCR originated in a human donor who received an intestinal transplant. Source: unstimulated CD8+ T cells sorted from spleen or lymph node cells, taken before intestinal transplant. The CDR3 coding sequence is TGTGCCAGCACCCCGGGACAGGGGTCTTCGCCCGCCTACGAGCAGTACTTC. This codes for CASTPGQGSSPAYEQYF. Full variable domain (missing parts from reference TRBV28 and TRBJ2-7): DVKVTQSSRYLVKRTGEKVFLECVQDMDHENMFWYRQDPGLGLRLIYFSYDVKMKEKGDIPEGYSVSREKKERFSLILESASTNQTSMYLCASTPGQGSSPAYEQYFGPGTRLTVT.